This T cell receptor (beta chain) was captured in a study of blood T cell repertoires in COVID-19. On the study more broadly: Italy, Spain and the United States were the sources of the convalescent and acute COVID-19 samples. Sample material is recorded as cDNA or gDNA derived from T cells, B-cell-depleted T cells, or PBMCs.

In the source study's methods: Amplifying reference gene primers gave estimates of nucleated cell counts. Some clones are missing from TCRdb's copy, which holds only in-frame ones; the method was immunoSEQ multiplex PCR. V and J calls and clone size follow that table, whereas D and trimming were derived from the DNA. The sample holds 200,000 to 250,000 clones; over 75% are singletons and the top ten take 15% to 20%. In germline, CDR1 is SGHNT, CDR2 YYREEE (reference sequence). This CDR3 contains 15 residues. Between the trimmed V and J ends, which lost 2 bases and 5 bases, there was a span of 17 bases.

The chain links TRBV5-4 to TRBJ2-7, with D possibly matching TRBD1 (6 bases). The source of this sequence is a man in his fifties or sixties with COVID-19, enrolled during active disease. Sequenced: peripheral blood. The CDR3, as DNA: TGTGCCAGCAGCTTCGGACCGAGGCCAGGGGACGAGCAGTACTTC. Protein: CASSFGPRPGDEQYF. Full variable domain (remainder filled in from reference TRBV5-4 and TRBJ2-7): ETGVTQSPTHLIKTRGQQVTLRCSSQSGHNTVSWYQQALGQGPQFIFQYYREEENGRGNFPPRFSGLQFPNYSSELNVNALELDDSALYLCASSFGPRPGDEQYFGPGTRLTVT.